This entry describes one T cell receptor (beta chain). A multiplex PCR was run with 60 Vbeta primers and 13 Jbeta primers. The repertoire was sequenced with immunoSEQ multiplex PCR; TCRdb's copy has only in-frame clones and lacks some. The table has under 200,000 clones, approximately 77% seen once. CDR1 and CDR2 (germline): SQVTM, ANQGSEA. Trimming at V came to 8 bases and at J to 8 bases, leaving 17 bases not matched to a gene. The CDR3 runs to 15 residues. The data originate from a study of cytomegalovirus exposure and HLA in healthy donors. At the level of the study: Approximately 81% of some 390 genotyped donors fell in the Caucasian-associated ancestry cluster.

V usage is TRBV29-1 and J usage is TRBJ2-1; 8 bases fit TRBD2. This receptor was taken from a man aged 25 to 40 in good health and CMV-seropositive. Sequenced: PBMCs. The CDR3 nucleotides read TGCAGCCTCGCTGCCGGCGGCGGGGGGAGGGATGAGCAGTTCTTC. Translated: CSLAAGGGGRDEQFF.